This T cell receptor (beta chain) derives from a study of regulatory T cells in long-lasting Graves disease. The germline V gene encodes CDR1 SGHTA and CDR2 FQGTGA. V lost 3 bases and J 4 bases, leaving 16 bases between the germline ends. The CDR3 spans 15 residues. Building of the TCR beta libraries involved iRepertoire HTBI primers and Arm-PCR of CDR3 regions. TCRdb fed the multiplex PCR reads into MiXCR, producing one record per CDR3 protein. The sample records about 470,000 distinct CDR3 sequences, under 20% being singletons. Only a few counts were recorded for this clonotype. Time point: newly diagnosed GD, antithyroid drugs for less than 3 months. RNA extracted from PBMCs served as the sequencing template. A further study also used this sample, focusing on T cells in Graves' hyperthyroidism and ophthalmopathy.

This receptor was taken from a man aged 35 to 55 with Graves disease. The source material was peripheral blood mononuclear cells (PBMCs), sampled at new diagnosis, from a patient treated with antithyroid drugs. V and J are TRBV7-3 and TRBJ2-7; D possibly uses TRBD1 or TRBD2 (6 bases each). CDR3 coding DNA: TGTGCCAGCAGCTTGGGGGCCGGGAGTGGGTACGAGCAGTACTTC. It translates to CASSLGAGSGYEQYF. The full variable domain, in which reference TRBV7-3 and TRBJ2-7 provide the parts outside the CDR3, is GAGVSQTPSNKVTEKGKYVELRCDPISGHTALYWYRQSLGQGPEFLIYFQGTGAADDSGLPNDRFFAVRPEGSVSTLKIQRTERGDSAVYLCASSLGAGSGYEQYFGPGTRLTVT.